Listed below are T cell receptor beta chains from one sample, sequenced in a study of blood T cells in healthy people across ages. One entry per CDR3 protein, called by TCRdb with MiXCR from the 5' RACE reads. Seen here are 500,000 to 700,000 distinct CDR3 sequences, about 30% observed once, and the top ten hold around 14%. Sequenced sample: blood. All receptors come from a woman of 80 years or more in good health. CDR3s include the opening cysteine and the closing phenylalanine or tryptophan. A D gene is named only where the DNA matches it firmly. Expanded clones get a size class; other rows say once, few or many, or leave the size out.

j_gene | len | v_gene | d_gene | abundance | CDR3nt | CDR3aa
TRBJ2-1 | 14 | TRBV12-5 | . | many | TGTGCTAGTGGTGCGACAGGGAGGGACAATGAGCAGTTCTTC | CASGATGRDNEQFF
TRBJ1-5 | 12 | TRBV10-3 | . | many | TGTGCCATCAGTGGCCCCAATCAGCCCCAGCATTTT | CAISGPNQPQHF
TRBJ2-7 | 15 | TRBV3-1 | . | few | TGTGCCAGCAGCCAAGGATCAGGGTATGTCCACGAGCAGTACTTC | CASSQGSGYVHEQYF
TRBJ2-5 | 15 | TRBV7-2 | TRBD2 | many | TGTGCCAGCAGCTTACAGCGGGGGGGCCGAGAGACCCAGTACTTC | CASSLQRGGRETQYF
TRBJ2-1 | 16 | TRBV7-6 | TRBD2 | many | TGTGCCAGCAGCCCTGAGCGGGGGGGCAGACTTTTAGGGCAGTTCTTC | CASSPERGGRLLGQFF
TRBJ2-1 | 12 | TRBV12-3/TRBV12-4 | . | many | TGTGCCAGCAGTTTAACAGTAGGTGAGCAGTTCTTC | CASSLTVGEQFF
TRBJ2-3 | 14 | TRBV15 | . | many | TGTGCCACCAGACCGGGGGTCGGCACAGATACGCAGTATTTT | CATRPGVGTDTQYF
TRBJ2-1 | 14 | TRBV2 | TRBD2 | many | TGTGCCAGCAAAGGACTAGCGGGGGCCAATGAGCAGTTCTTC | CASKGLAGANEQFF
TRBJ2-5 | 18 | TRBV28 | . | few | TGTGCCAGCAGTTCTATGCGAGGGACATCCGAGGGGCAAGAGACCCAGTACTTC | CASSSMRGTSEGQETQYF
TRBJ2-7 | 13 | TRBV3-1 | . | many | TGTGCCAGCAGCCAACTGAGATCCTACGAGCAGTACTTC | CASSQLRSYEQYF
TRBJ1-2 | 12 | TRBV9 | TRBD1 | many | TGTGCCAGCAGCTCGGACAGGCATGGCTACACCTTC | CASSSDRHGYTF
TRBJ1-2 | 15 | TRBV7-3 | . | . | TGCGCCAGCAGCGGGACACCTGGGAAGATAGATGGCTACACCTTC | CASSGTPGKIDGYTF
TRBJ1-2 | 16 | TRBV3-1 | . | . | TGTGCCAGCAGCCAATTCGGGCAGAGATCTAACTATGGCTACACCTTC | CASSQFGQRSNYGYTF
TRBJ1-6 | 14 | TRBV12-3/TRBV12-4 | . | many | TGTGCCAGCGGGTCCCGGGGGAATAATTCACCCCTCCACTTT | CASGSRGNNSPLHF
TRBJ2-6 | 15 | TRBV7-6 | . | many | TGTGCCAGCAGCCCTGGGGGTACTGGGGCCAACGTCCTGACTTTC | CASSPGGTGANVLTF
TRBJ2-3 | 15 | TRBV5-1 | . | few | TGCGCCAGCAGCTTGAATGTTCTGAGCACAGATACGCAGTATTTT | CASSLNVLSTDTQYF
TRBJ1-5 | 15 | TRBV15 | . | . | TGTGCCACCAGCAGAGAACGGTATAGCAATCAGCCCCAGCATTTT | CATSRERYSNQPQHF
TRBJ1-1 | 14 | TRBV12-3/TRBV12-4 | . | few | TGTGCCAGCAGTTTAGGGGGCTTGGACACTGAAGCTTTCTTT | CASSLGGLDTEAFF
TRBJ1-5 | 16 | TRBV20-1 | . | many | TGCAGTGCCCGCTTGGGGGGTGATTATAGCAATCAGCCCCAGCATTTT | CSARLGGDYSNQPQHF
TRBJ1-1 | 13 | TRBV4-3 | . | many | TGCGCCAGCAGCCAAGGGGGCTTCACTGAAGCTTTCTTT | CASSQGGFTEAFF
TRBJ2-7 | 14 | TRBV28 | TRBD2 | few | TGTGCCAGCAGGTCAGCGGGGGGGCCTTACGAGCAGTACTTC | CASRSAGGPYEQYF
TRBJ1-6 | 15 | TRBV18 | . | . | TGTGCCAGCTCACCATCGATAGGGGGGTATTCACCCCTCCACTTT | CASSPSIGGYSPLHF
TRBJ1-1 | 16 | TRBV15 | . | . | TGTGCCACCAGCAGAGATATAGGGGAATGGGACACTGAAGCTTTCTTT | CATSRDIGEWDTEAFF